This TCR beta chain was observed in a study of blood T cell repertoires in COVID-19. Study summary: There were acute and convalescent COVID-19 samples, and they came from the United States, Italy and Spain. Sources were T cells, B-cell-depleted T cells, or PBMCs; the material itself was cDNA or gDNA.

This clone has just one count. Original processing notes: Reference gene primer amplification yielded estimated nucleated cell counts. Clones were sequenced by immunoSEQ multiplex PCR, and TCRdb holds only the in-frame ones, with some missing. V, J and clone size reflect that table, while D and trimming were determined from the DNA. The repertoire holds 200,000 to 250,000 clones, with approximately 82% as singletons. Sequencing was carried out using peripheral blood. The sequence was collected from a woman aged 80 or over with acute or convalescent COVID-19.

This CDR3 reads CATRDRDSYEQYF. The DNA of the CDR3 is TGTGCCACCCGAGACAGAGACTCCTACGAGCAGTACTTC. This chain links TRBV10-3 with TRBJ2-7, with D perhaps TRBD1 (5 bases). This CDR3 contains 13 residues. Germline CDR1 reads ENHRY; CDR2 reads SYGVKD. V dropped 10 bases and J dropped 0 bases, with 13 bases sitting between them.